The clone carrying this TCR beta chain was observed a handful of times. Its matching antigen is unknown. Other DNA sequences in this specimen translate into the identical CDR3. The sample is drawn from a study of shared clonotypes between healthy human individuals. The assay was run at deep level. Data came from immunoSEQ multiplex PCR; TCRdb stores just in-frame clones and leaves some out. Among some 2.1 million clones, about 94% were seen once, and the ten largest hold roughly 1%. CD8 cells regarded as naive lacked CD45RO, were positively chosen for CCR7, and omitted terminally differentiated effector memory CD45RA+ cells. This CDR3 region has 12 residues. The V and J ends lost 1 base and 5 bases respectively, with 5 bases between them. Germline CDR1 is SEHNR and CDR2 is FQNEAQ (reference sequence). Study-wide findings and caveats: Clonotypes shared by all four sorted-subset donors had higher generation probabilities than non-shared clonotypes.

The sequencing sample was made of naive CD8+ T cells sorted from blood. The TCR comes from a young man in good health. V and J are TRBV7-9 and TRBJ1-2; D is unresolved. CDR3 coding DNA: TGTGCCAGCAGCTTAGGGGCATATGGCTACACCTTC. Translated: CASSLGAYGYTF.